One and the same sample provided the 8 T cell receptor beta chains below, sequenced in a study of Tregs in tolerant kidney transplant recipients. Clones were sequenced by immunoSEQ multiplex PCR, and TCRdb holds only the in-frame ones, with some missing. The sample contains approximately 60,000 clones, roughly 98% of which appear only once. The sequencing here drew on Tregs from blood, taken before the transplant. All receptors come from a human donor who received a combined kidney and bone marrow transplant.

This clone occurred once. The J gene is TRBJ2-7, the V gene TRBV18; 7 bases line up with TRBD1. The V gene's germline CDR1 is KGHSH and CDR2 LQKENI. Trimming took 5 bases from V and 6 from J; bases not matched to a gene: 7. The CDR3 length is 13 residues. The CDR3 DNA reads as TGTGCCAGCTCAGACGAACAGGGGTCCGAGCAGTACTTC. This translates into CASSDEQGSEQYF. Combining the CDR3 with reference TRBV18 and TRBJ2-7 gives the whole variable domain NAGVMQNPRHLVRRRGQEARLRCSPMKGHSHVYWYRQLPEEGLKFMVYLQKENIIDESGMPKERFSAEFPKEGPSILRIQQVVRGDSAAYFCASSDEQGSEQYFGPGTRLTVT.

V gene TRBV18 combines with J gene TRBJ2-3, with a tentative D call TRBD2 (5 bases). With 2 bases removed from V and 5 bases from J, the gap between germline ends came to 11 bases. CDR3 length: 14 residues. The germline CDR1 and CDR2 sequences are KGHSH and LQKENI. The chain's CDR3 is CASSPGIGGDTQYF. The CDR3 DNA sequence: TGTGCCAGCTCACCAGGGATAGGAGGAGATACGCAGTATTTT.

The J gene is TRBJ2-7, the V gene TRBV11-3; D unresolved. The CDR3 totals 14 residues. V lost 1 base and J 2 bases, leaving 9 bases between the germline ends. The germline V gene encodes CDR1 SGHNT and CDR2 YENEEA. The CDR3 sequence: CASSLGGTAYEQYF. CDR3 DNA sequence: TGTGCCAGCAGCTTAGGCGGCACCGCCTACGAGCAGTACTTC.

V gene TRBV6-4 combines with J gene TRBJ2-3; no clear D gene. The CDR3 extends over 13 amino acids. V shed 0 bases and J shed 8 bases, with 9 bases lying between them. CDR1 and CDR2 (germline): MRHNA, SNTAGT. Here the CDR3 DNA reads TGTGCCAGCAGTGACTCGAGTCGCGTTACGCAGTATTTT. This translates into CASSDSSRVTQYF.

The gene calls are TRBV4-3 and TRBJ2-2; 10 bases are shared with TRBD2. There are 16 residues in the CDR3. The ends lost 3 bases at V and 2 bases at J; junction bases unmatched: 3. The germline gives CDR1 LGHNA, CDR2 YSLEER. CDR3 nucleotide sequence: TGCGCCAGCAGCCAGGGACTAGCGATAAACACCGGGGAGCTGTTTTTT. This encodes CASSQGLAINTGELFF.

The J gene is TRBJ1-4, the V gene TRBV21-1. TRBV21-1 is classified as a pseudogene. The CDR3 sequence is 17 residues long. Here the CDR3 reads CASSKSEGLATNEKLFF. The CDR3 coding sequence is TGTGCCAGCAGCAAATCAGAGGGTTTGGCAACTAATGAAAAACTGTTTTTT.

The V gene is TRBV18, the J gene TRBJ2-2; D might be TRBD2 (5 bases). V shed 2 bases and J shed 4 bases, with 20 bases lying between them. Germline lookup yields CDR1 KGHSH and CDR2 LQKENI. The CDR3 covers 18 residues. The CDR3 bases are TGTGCCAGCTCACCAATACTCTTGACCCCACGGGGCACCGGGGAGCTGTTTTTT. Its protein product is CASSPILLTPRGTGELFF.

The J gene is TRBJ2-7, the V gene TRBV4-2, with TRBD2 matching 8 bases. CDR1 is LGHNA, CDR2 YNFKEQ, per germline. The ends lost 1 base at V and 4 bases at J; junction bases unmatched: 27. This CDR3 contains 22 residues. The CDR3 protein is CASSQAGGPLTGGPSNWYEQYF. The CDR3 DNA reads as TGTGCCAGCAGCCAAGCAGGAGGGCCGCTGACGGGAGGGCCCTCTAATTGGTACGAGCAGTACTTC.